This T cell receptor beta chain was captured by sequencing in a study of response to subunit inactivated influenza vaccine. Study conclusions and caveats: A suggestion made by the authors is that each seasonal influenza vaccination recruits few new T cells.

A few counts support this clonotype. Its antigen is currently unknown. TCRdb reprocessed the RT-PCR reads via MiXCR and lists one record per CDR3 protein. The sample consists of a few hundred thousand distinct CDR3 sequences, approximately 15% of them appearing once. Trimming removed 4 bases from V and 0 bases from J, with 9 bases in between. There are 15 residues in the CDR3. Germline V gene data show CDR1 as ENHRY and CDR2 as SYGVKD. This chain uses TRBV10-3 with TRBJ2-2; D gene ambiguous. This TCR was recovered from a man between 50 and 59 years old who received an inactivated influenza vaccine. The specimen was PBMCs from blood, collected 11 to 12 days after vaccination. CDR3 nucleotides: TGTGCCATCAGTGTAGTAGGGTCGAACACCGGGGAGCTGTTTTTT. Its protein product is CAISVVGSNTGELFF.